The present T cell receptor (beta chain) was sequenced within a study of response to subunit inactivated influenza vaccine. Overall study findings and caveats: Every seasonal influenza vaccination brings in few new T cells, the authors suggested.

TCRdb re-called the RT-PCR reads through MiXCR, storing one row per CDR3 protein. The profile shows 610,000 or so distinct CDR3 sequences, 13% to 15% of them singletons. This clonotype showed up just a few times. The antigen is not known. The CDR3 has 15 residues. From germline, CDR1 is SGHRS and CDR2 YFSETQ. V was shortened by 0 bases and J by 6 bases, with 15 bases between the two germline ends. The receptor comes from a middle-aged man who received an inactivated influenza vaccine. The genes are TRBV5-1 and TRBJ1-2; D is uncertain. The source material was PBMCs from blood, sampled about 11 days after vaccination. DNA for the CDR3: TGCGCCAGCAGCTTGGAAGGTTCTGGGTGGAATGGCTACACCTTC. Amino acid sequence: CASSLEGSGWNGYTF.